A selection of T cell receptor beta chains follows, all from one sample in a study of T-cell memory formation after mild COVID-19. Using its own MiXCR run on the 5' RACE reads, TCRdb lists one record per CDR3 protein. The sample has about 430,000 distinct CDR3 sequences; roughly a quarter are singletons. The specimen was PBMCs or a T cell subset sorted from them (not recorded which). These TCRs come from an adult woman who had mild COVID-19 (a few samples of this study predate the infection). Cell type and time point are not known. The CDR3 runs from the conserved cysteine through the conserved F or W. Each record gives: clone size, D gene, V gene, J gene, CDR3 DNA, CDR3 protein. The D gene is left open where the match is weak. For some rows the clone size is stated as once, few or many, or as a class when expanded; others skip it.

size: few
D: .
V: TRBV12-3/TRBV12-4
J: TRBJ2-2
DNA: TGTGCCAGCACCAAGGACAGGAACACCGGGGAGCTGTTTTTT
CDR3: CASTKDRNTGELFF

size: .
D: TRBD2
V: TRBV29-1
J: TRBJ2-1
DNA: TGCAGCGTTGAAAGGCGGGGGGGCCGGGATGAGCAGTTCTTC
CDR3: CSVERRGGRDEQFF

size: few
D: .
V: TRBV6-6
J: TRBJ1-1
DNA: TGTGCCATTGGACAGCGGAGGACTGAAGCTTTCTTT
CDR3: CAIGQRRTEAFF

size: few
D: .
V: TRBV7-2
J: TRBJ1-3
DNA: TGTGCCAGCAGCCCACAGGGTCCGGACACCATATATTTT
CDR3: CASSPQGPDTIYF

size: .
D: .
V: TRBV12-3/TRBV12-4
J: TRBJ1-1
DNA: TGTGCCAGCACCCCGGATAGGTCTGGGCTAGAAGCTTTCTTT
CDR3: CASTPDRSGLEAFF

size: .
D: TRBD2
V: TRBV7-9
J: TRBJ2-5
DNA: TGTGCCAGCAGCTTAAATCCTAGCGGCCAAGAGACCCAGTACTTC
CDR3: CASSLNPSGQETQYF

size: few
D: TRBD1
V: TRBV24-1
J: TRBJ1-1
DNA: TGTGCCACCCGACAGGGCGGGGTGAACACTGAAGCTTTCTTT
CDR3: CATRQGGVNTEAFF

size: few
D: .
V: TRBV29-1
J: TRBJ2-7
DNA: TGCAGCGTTGAAGATCCGGGTACTCTAGGGCAGTACTTC
CDR3: CSVEDPGTLGQYF

size: few
D: .
V: TRBV27
J: TRBJ1-6
DNA: TGTGCCAGCAGTTTAGAGGCACCCGTTAACTTTTATAATTCACCCCTCCACTTT
CDR3: CASSLEAPVNFYNSPLHF

size: .
D: .
V: TRBV7-6
J: TRBJ2-1
DNA: TGTGCCAGCAGCTTAGCGCCCTCGTTCCTCAATGAGCAGTTCTTC
CDR3: CASSLAPSFLNEQFF

size: few
D: .
V: TRBV7-3
J: TRBJ2-2
DNA: TGTGCCAGCAGCATCGAAGCCACCGGGGAGCTGTTTTTT
CDR3: CASSIEATGELFF

size: .
D: TRBD1
V: TRBV12-3/TRBV12-4
J: TRBJ2-2
DNA: TGTGCCAGCAGTTTAGCGGGGGGACAGGGGAAGGTCGGGGAGCTGATTTTT
CDR3: CASSLAGGQGKVGELIF

size: many
D: TRBD1
V: TRBV20-1
J: TRBJ2-5
DNA: TGCAGTGCTAGAGTCTGGGACAGAAAAGAGACCCAGTACTTC
CDR3: CSARVWDRKETQYF

size: .
D: .
V: TRBV2
J: TRBJ2-5
DNA: TGTGCCAGCAGTGAGAGACGTGGGATCGAGACCCAGTACTTC
CDR3: CASSERRGIETQYF

size: .
D: TRBD2
V: TRBV24-1
J: TRBJ2-2
DNA: TGTGCCACCAGTGAAAATGCGGGGGGGCCCAGCGGGGAGCTGTTTTTT
CDR3: CATSENAGGPSGELFF

size: few
D: .
V: TRBV12-3/TRBV12-4
J: TRBJ2-7
DNA: TGTGCCAGCAACCTGGGACCACTTTCCTACGAGCAGTACTTC
CDR3: CASNLGPLSYEQYF

size: few
D: .
V: TRBV3-1
J: TRBJ2-7
DNA: TGTGCCAGCAGCCAAGGCCCAGGTTTGCGGGACAAGAGGTACGAGCAGTACTTC
CDR3: CASSQGPGLRDKRYEQYF

size: .
D: .
V: TRBV4-3
J: TRBJ1-1
DNA: TGCGCCAGCAGCCAAGGCTATGTCAGGGTTAAGTCTGAAGCTTTCTTT
CDR3: CASSQGYVRVKSEAFF

size: few
D: .
V: TRBV24-1
J: TRBJ2-3
DNA: TGTGCCACCAGACCCGGGACACAAAGCACAGATACGCAGTATTTT
CDR3: CATRPGTQSTDTQYF

size: .
D: .
V: TRBV11-2
J: TRBJ2-7
DNA: TGTGCCAGCAGCTTATGGGGACTGCCCGGCTACGAGCAGTACTTC
CDR3: CASSLWGLPGYEQYF

size: few
D: TRBD1
V: TRBV18
J: TRBJ2-3
DNA: TGTGCCAGCTCACCACAGGGGGCAGGTGGAGATACGCAGTATTTT
CDR3: CASSPQGAGGDTQYF

size: .
D: .
V: TRBV6-6
J: TRBJ1-3
DNA: TGTGCCAGCAGTCAAGCCTCAGGCTCTGGAAACACCATATATTTT
CDR3: CASSQASGSGNTIYF

size: few
D: TRBD1
V: TRBV7-8
J: TRBJ1-1
DNA: TGTGCCAGCAGCTTTATTCGGACAGGGAACACTGAAGCTTTCTTT
CDR3: CASSFIRTGNTEAFF

size: few
D: TRBD2
V: TRBV10-3
J: TRBJ2-1
DNA: TGTGCCATCAGTGATTCCTCAGGGCTAGCGGGGGACTACAATGAGCAGTTCTTC
CDR3: CAISDSSGLAGDYNEQFF

size: .
D: TRBD1
V: TRBV15
J: TRBJ2-7
DNA: TGTGCCACCAGAAAATTTACAGGGGAGATAGCGCAGTACTTC
CDR3: CATRKFTGEIAQYF

size: .
D: .
V: TRBV2
J: TRBJ2-7
DNA: TGTGCCAGCAGTGCGTACAACCCTACCTACGAGCAGTACTTC
CDR3: CASSAYNPTYEQYF

size: .
D: .
V: TRBV20-1
J: TRBJ1-1
DNA: TGCAGTGCTAGGGGGGGCGGTAGGCGGTGGTCATACACTGAAGCTTTCTTT
CDR3: CSARGGGRRWSYTEAFF

size: .
D: TRBD1
V: TRBV29-1
J: TRBJ2-2
DNA: TGCAGCGTTGATGGGGACAGGGGGCTCACCGGGGAGCTGTTTTTT
CDR3: CSVDGDRGLTGELFF

size: .
D: TRBD2
V: TRBV5-1
J: TRBJ2-3
DNA: TGCGCCAGCAGCTCACCTAGCGGATCTAGCACAGATACGCAGTATTTT
CDR3: CASSSPSGSSTDTQYF

size: .
D: .
V: TRBV7-3
J: TRBJ2-1
DNA: TGTGCCAGCAGCTTAGCCCGAAACAATGAGCAGTTCTTC
CDR3: CASSLARNNEQFF

size: few
D: .
V: TRBV6-2/TRBV6-3
J: TRBJ2-1
DNA: TGTGCCAGCACCGACACGGGGACAAGTTACAATGAGCAGTTCTTC
CDR3: CASTDTGTSYNEQFF

size: few
D: TRBD1
V: TRBV2
J: TRBJ2-3
DNA: TGTGCCAGCAGGGTTTGGACAGGGGCCCTAATCTCCACAGATACGCAGTATTTT
CDR3: CASRVWTGALISTDTQYF

size: .
D: TRBD2
V: TRBV29-1
J: TRBJ2-7
DNA: TGCAGCGCTCGGCGGGAGGGCCAATCGGCCCCCTACGAGCAGTACTTC
CDR3: CSARREGQSAPYEQYF

size: .
D: TRBD1
V: TRBV24-1
J: TRBJ2-1
DNA: TGTGCCACCAGTGACCCCAACAGGGGGCGGAATGAGCAGTTCTTC
CDR3: CATSDPNRGRNEQFF

size: .
D: .
V: TRBV19
J: TRBJ1-4
DNA: TGTGCCAGTAGTATCGGGCAGGGCTTGATCGGTGAAAAACTGTTTTTT
CDR3: CASSIGQGLIGEKLFF

size: .
D: .
V: TRBV5-1
J: TRBJ1-1
DNA: TGCGCCAGCAGCTCCCCCCTCCTGGGCAATCTGAACACTGAAGCTTTCTTT
CDR3: CASSSPLLGNLNTEAFF

size: few
D: TRBD2
V: TRBV15
J: TRBJ2-1
DNA: TGTGCCACCAGCAGAGGGAGCGGGAGGGCCCTCGATGAGCAGTTCTTC
CDR3: CATSRGSGRALDEQFF

size: .
D: .
V: TRBV24-1
J: TRBJ2-1
DNA: TGTGCCACCAGTGGCGGGCCGGGACTCGGGCAGTTCTTC
CDR3: CATSGGPGLGQFF

size: few
D: TRBD2
V: TRBV3-1
J: TRBJ2-1
DNA: TGTGCCAGCAGCCCCCTAGCGGGGGGGCATTATGAGCAGTTCTTC
CDR3: CASSPLAGGHYEQFF

size: .
D: .
V: TRBV7-9
J: TRBJ1-2
DNA: TGTGCCAGCAGCTTACTGATCCCTAACTATGGCTACACCTTC
CDR3: CASSLLIPNYGYTF

size: .
D: .
V: TRBV20-1
J: TRBJ2-7
DNA: TGCAGTGCTAGAGATTTTGGGGCAGGCATCTACGAGCAGTACTTC
CDR3: CSARDFGAGIYEQYF

size: many
D: .
V: TRBV11-2
J: TRBJ1-5
DNA: TGTGCCAGCAGCTTAGAGAGCAATCAGCCCCAGCATTTT
CDR3: CASSLESNQPQHF

size: .
D: .
V: TRBV5-5
J: TRBJ2-2
DNA: TGTGCCAGCAGCTTTCAGGTATCCGACACCGGGGAGCTGTTTTTT
CDR3: CASSFQVSDTGELFF

size: .
D: .
V: TRBV5-6
J: TRBJ2-3
DNA: TGTGCCAGCAGCCCGTTATTACGGGACACAGATACGCAGTATTTT
CDR3: CASSPLLRDTDTQYF

size: .
D: TRBD2
V: TRBV6-1
J: TRBJ2-3
DNA: TGTGCCAGCCGGCCCGTGACGGGGGGGCTCACAGATACGCAGTATTTT
CDR3: CASRPVTGGLTDTQYF

size: once
D: TRBD1
V: TRBV28
J: TRBJ2-2
DNA: TGTGCCAGCAGCGAACCGGGACAGGGGCACACCGGGGAGCTGTTTTTT
CDR3: CASSEPGQGHTGELFF

size: .
D: .
V: TRBV4-3
J: TRBJ2-3
DNA: TGCGCCAGCAGCCAAGATTCTGGGGCAGTAGATACGCAGTATTTT
CDR3: CASSQDSGAVDTQYF

size: few
D: TRBD2
V: TRBV13
J: TRBJ2-1
DNA: TGTGCCAGCAGCTCGGGACTACAGGAGTTCTTC
CDR3: CASSSGLQEFF

size: .
D: TRBD1
V: TRBV6-2/TRBV6-3
J: TRBJ1-1
DNA: TGTGCCAGCAGTTACTCCGAGCTGAACTACAGGGGGGTAGCTGAAGCTTTCTTT
CDR3: CASSYSELNYRGVAEAFF